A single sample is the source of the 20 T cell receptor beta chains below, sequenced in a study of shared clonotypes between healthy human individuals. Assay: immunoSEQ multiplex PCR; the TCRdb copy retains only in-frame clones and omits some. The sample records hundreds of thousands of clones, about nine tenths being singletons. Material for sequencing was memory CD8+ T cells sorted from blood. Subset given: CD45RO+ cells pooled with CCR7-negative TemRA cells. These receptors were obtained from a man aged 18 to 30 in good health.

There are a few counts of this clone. The CDR3 DNA follows: TGTGCCAGCAGGAGGACAGGGGATAATTCACCCCTCCACTTT. This gives the protein CASRRTGDNSPLHF. This chain uses TRBV28 with TRBJ1-6; 9 bases are a match to TRBD1. The V and J ends lost 6 bases and 5 bases, in that order; junction bases with no gene match: 2. Germline CDR1 MDHEN, CDR2 SYDVKM. The length of the CDR3 is 14 residues.

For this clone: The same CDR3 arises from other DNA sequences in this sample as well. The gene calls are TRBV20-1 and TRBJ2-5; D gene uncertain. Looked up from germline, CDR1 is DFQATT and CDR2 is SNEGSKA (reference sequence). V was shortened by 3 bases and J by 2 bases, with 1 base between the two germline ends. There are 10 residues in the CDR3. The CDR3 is CSASQETQYF. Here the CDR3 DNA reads TGCAGTGCTAGTCAAGAGACCCAGTACTTC.

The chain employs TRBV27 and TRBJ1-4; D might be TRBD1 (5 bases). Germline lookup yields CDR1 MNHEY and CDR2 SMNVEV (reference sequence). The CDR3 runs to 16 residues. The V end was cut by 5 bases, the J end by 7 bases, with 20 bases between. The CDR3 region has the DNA TGTGCCAGCAGTGGGTACCGGGACCACGGCGGTGAAAAACTGTTTTTT. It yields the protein CASSGYRDHGGEKLFF.

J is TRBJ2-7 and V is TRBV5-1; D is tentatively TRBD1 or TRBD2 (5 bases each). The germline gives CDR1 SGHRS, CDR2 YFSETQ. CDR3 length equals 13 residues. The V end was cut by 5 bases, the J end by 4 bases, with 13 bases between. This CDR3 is CASSSGQRYEQYF. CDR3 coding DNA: TGCGCCAGCAGTTCGGGGCAGCGGTACGAGCAGTACTTC.

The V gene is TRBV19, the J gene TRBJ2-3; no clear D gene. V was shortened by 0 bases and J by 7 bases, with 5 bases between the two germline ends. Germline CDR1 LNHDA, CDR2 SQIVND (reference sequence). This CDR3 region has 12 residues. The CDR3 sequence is CASSIDGNTQYF. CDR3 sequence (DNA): TGTGCCAGTAGTATAGATGGTAATACGCAGTATTTT.

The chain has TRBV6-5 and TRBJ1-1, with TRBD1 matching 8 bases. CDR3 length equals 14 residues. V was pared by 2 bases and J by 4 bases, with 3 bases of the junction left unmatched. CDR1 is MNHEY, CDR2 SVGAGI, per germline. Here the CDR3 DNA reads TGTGCCAGCAGTTACGGACAGGGTCTCACTGAAGCTTTCTTT. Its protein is CASSYGQGLTEAFF.

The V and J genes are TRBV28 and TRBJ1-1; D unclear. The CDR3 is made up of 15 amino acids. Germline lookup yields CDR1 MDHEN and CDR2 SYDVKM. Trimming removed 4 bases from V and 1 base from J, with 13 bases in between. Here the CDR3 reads CASSWGVEGNTEAFF. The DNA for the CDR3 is TGTGCCAGCAGTTGGGGTGTAGAGGGGAACACTGAAGCTTTCTTT.

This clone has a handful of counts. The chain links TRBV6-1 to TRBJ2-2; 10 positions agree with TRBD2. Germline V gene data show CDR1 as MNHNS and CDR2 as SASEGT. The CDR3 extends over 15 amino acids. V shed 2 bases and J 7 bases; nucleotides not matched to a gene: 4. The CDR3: CASSEPAGGVGELFF. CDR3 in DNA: TGTGCCAGCAGTGAACCAGCGGGAGGGGTCGGGGAGCTGTTTTTT.

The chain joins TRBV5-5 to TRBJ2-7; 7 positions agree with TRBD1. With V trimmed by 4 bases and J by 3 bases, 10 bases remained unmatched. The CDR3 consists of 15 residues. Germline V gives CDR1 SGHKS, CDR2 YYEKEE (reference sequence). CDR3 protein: CASSRQAGDSYEQYF. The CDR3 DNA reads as TGTGCCAGCAGCCGCCAGGCAGGGGACAGCTACGAGCAGTACTTC.

In nucleotides, the CDR3 is TGTGCCAGCAGCGCCCAGATGGGGCTCGAGCAGTACTTC. Translating gives CASSAQMGLEQYF. This chain uses TRBV5-6 with TRBJ2-7; the D gene is possibly TRBD1 (5 bases). The germline CDR1 and CDR2 sequences are SGHDT and YYEEEE. CDR3 size: 13 residues. Trimming took off 4 bases at V and 6 bases at J, with 14 bases between the two ends.

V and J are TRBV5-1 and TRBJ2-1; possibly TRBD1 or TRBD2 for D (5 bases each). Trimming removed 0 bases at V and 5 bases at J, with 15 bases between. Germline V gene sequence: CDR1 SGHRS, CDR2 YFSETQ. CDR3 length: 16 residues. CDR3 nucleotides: TGCGCCAGCAGCTTGGCCTGGGGGAGTGACCACAATGAGCAGTTCTTC. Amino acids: CASSLAWGSDHNEQFF.

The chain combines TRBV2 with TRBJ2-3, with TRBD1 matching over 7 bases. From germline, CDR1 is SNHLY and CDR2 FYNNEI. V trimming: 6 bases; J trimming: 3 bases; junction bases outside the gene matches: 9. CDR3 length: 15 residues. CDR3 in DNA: TGTGCCAGCAGCGACAGGGAAACAGGAACAGATACGCAGTATTTT. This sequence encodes CASSDRETGTDTQYF.

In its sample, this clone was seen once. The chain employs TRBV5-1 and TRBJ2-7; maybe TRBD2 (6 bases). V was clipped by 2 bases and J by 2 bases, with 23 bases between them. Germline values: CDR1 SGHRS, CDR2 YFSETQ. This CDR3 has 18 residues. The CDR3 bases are TGCGCCAGCAGCTTTTGGGACCGAGGGCGGGAACCTGCCTACGAGCAGTACTTC. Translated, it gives CASSFWDRGREPAYEQYF.

DNA of the CDR3: TGTGCCAGCAGTGAAGAGGGACAGGTCTCCTACGAGCAGTACTTC. Translating gives CASSEEGQVSYEQYF. The chain has TRBV2 and TRBJ2-7; 8 positions match TRBD1. J lost 0 bases, V lost 1 base, and 2 bases had no gene match. The length of the CDR3 is 15 residues. Germline CDR1 SNHLY, CDR2 FYNNEI.

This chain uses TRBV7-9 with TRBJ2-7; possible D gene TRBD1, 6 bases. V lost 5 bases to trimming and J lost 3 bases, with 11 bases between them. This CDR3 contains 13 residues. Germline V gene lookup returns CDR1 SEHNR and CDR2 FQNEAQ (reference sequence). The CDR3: CASSARDNYEQYF. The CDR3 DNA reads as TGTGCCAGCAGCGCCCGGGACAACTACGAGCAGTACTTC.

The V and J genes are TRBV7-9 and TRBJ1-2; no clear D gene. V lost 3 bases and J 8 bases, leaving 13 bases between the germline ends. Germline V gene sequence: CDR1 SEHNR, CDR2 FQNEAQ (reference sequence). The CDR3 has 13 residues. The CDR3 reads CASSFTHSEGYTF. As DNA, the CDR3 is TGTGCCAGCAGCTTCACCCACTCTGAGGGCTACACCTTC.

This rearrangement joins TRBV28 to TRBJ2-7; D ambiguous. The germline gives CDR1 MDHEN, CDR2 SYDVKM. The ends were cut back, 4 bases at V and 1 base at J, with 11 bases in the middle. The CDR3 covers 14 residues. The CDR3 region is CASSSLTLSYEQYF. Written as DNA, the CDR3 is TGTGCCAGCAGTTCCTTGACACTTTCCTACGAGCAGTACTTC.

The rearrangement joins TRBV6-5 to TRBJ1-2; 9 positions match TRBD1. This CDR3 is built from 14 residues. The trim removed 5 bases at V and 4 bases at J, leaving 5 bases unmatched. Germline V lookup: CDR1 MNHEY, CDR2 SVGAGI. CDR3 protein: CASSTGGGFYGYTF. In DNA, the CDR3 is TGTGCCAGCAGTACAGGGGGCGGGTTCTATGGCTACACCTTC.

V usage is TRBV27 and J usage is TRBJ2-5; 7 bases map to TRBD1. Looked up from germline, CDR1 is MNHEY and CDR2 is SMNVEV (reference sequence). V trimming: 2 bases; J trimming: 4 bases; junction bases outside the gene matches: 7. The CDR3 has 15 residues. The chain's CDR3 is CASSLNPTGTETQYF. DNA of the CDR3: TGTGCCAGCAGTTTAAACCCGACAGGGACAGAGACCCAGTACTTC.

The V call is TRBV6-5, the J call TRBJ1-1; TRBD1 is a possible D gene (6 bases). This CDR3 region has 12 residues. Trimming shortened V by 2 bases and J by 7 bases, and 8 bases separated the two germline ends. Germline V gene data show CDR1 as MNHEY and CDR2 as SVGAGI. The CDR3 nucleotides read TGTGCCAGCAGTTACCAGGGGTATGAAGCTTTCTTT. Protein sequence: CASSYQGYEAFF.